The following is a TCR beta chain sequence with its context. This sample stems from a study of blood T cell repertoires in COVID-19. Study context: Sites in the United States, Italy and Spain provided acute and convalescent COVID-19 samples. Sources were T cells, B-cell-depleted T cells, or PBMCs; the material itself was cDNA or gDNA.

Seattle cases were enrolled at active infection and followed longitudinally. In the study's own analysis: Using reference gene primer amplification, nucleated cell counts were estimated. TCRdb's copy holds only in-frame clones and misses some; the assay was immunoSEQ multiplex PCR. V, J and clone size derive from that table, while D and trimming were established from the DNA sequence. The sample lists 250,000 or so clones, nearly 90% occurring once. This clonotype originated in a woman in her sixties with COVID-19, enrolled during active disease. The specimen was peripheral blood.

In DNA form, the CDR3 reads TGTGCCAGCAGCCCACCGGGACATCTGAACACTGAAGCTTTCTTT. Encoded protein: CASSPPGHLNTEAFF. The chain is built from TRBV7-2 and TRBJ1-1; tentatively, D is TRBD1 (6 bases). Germline V gives CDR1 SGHTA, CDR2 FQGNSA. The CDR3 runs to 15 residues. With 5 bases removed from V and 0 bases from J, the gap between germline ends came to 13 bases.